This T cell receptor (beta chain) was documented in a study of cytomegalovirus exposure and HLA in healthy donors. A word on this clone: Its matching antigen is unknown.

The study, taken as a whole, reports: Excluded were some V segments that proved indistinguishable, including TRBV6-2 and TRBV6-3. Fewer than 20,000 TCR beta sequences were associated with HLA alleles at 0.05 false discovery rate in a later analysis.

Use of 60 Vbeta and 13 Jbeta primers characterized the PCR. Method: immunoSEQ multiplex PCR; TCRdb's copy keeps in-frame clones and lacks some. This sample carries around 150,000 clones, 79% of them seen once, and the ten largest clones take under 2.5%. The CDR3 has 17 residues. This TCR was sampled from a man in his forties in good health and CMV-seronegative. The V call is TRBV21-1, the J call TRBJ1-2; the table's D gene call, TRBD1, was not cross checked with the DNA. TRBV21-1 is reported as a pseudogene. The sample taken for sequencing was PBMCs. This CDR3 is CASTRGGRGRSEGGYTF. Here the CDR3 DNA reads TGTGCCAGCACCCGGGGAGGCAGGGGGCGGAGTGAGGGCGGCTACACCTTC.